What follows are 25 T cell receptor beta chains derived from one specimen sequenced in a study of tumor and adjacent non-tumor tissue in lung cancer. TCRbeta libraries were built with three rounds of nested PCR, modified from ARM-PCR. TCRdb re-called the multiplex PCR reads through MiXCR, storing one row per CDR3 protein. The sample consists of 100,000 to 120,000 distinct CDR3 sequences, around 82% of them appearing once. No cell sorting was done before RNA was extracted from the tissue. The source material was lung tumor tissue. These receptors all stem from a man aged 70-80 years with non-small cell lung cancer.

As concerns this clonotype: Because it lacks the conserved phenylalanine or tryptophan at the end, this CDR3 is likely a read error. It is unclear where the CDR3 begins or ends on the DNA, so no DNA is shown, and the CDR3 is as TCRdb lists it. CDR3 region: CASKGGDTEAVY. The chain recombines TRBV12-3 or TRBV12-4 with TRBJ1-1. The length of the CDR3 is 12 amino acids, counting both ends.

About this clonotype itself: One base away lies a much larger clone, so this may be a sequencing read error. The chain recombines TRBV7-9 with TRBJ2-5; D is undetermined. The CDR3 is made up of 13 amino acids. Germline CDR1 and CDR2: SEHNR and FQNEAQ (reference sequence). V gave up 5 bases and J gave up 3 bases, with 10 bases separating them. The CDR3 nucleotides are TGTGCCAGCAGCCCCCTGACCAAAGAGACCCAGTACTTC. Translated: CASSPLTKETQYF.

About this clonotype: Mismatch with germline at one junction end may stem from a read error. The chain has TRBV5-4 and TRBJ1-2; D is ambiguous. Germline V gene sequence: CDR1 SGHNT, CDR2 YYREEE (reference sequence). The CDR3 loop spans 15 amino acids. CDR3 nucleotides: TGTGCCAGCAGCTTGGGGCACAGTACCAACTATTGCTACACCTTC. It is translated as CASSLGHSTNYCYTF.

This clonotype has at least ten counts. The V gene is TRBV7-8, the J gene TRBJ1-1, with 8 bases fitting TRBD1. Germline assignment: CDR1 SGHVS and CDR2 FQNEAQ. Unmatched junction bases numbered 6, after V lost 4 bases and J lost 2 bases. The CDR3 is 15 amino acids. The CDR3 loop reads CASSSHAGGNTEAFF. The CDR3 DNA reads TGTGCCAGCAGCTCGCACGCAGGGGGCAACACTGAAGCTTTCTTT.

Notes on this clonotype: Here the CDR3 omits its conserved ending phenylalanine or tryptophan, so a read error is the likely source. The CDR3 reads CASSEQTDYKQYL. The DNA for the CDR3 is TGTGCCAGCAGCGAACAGACCGATTACAAGCAGTACCTC. The rearrangement uses TRBV5-6 and TRBJ2-7; D not resolved. Germline V gene lookup returns CDR1 SGHDT and CDR2 YYEEEE. This CDR3 comprises 13 residues. Between the trimmed V and J ends, which lost 4 bases and 8 bases, there was a span of 16 bases.

The CDR3 DNA sequence: TGTGCCAGTTCCGGGGGGCACTCCTACAATGAGAAATTCTTC. Translated, it gives CASSGGHSYNEKFF. The chain recombines TRBV28 with TRBJ2-1; perhaps TRBD2 as D (7 bases). CDR3 size: 14 residues. The ends were cut back, 9 bases at V and 16 bases at J, with 28 bases in the middle. Germline lookup yields CDR1 MDHEN and CDR2 SYDVKM.

V is TRBV4-2 and J is TRBJ2-7; tentative D call: TRBD2 (5 bases). The CDR3 has 16 residues. In germline, CDR1 is LGHNA, CDR2 YNFKEQ. With 4 bases removed from V and 5 bases from J, the gap between germline ends came to 21 bases. CDR3 sequence: CASSPSLGKDLHEQYF. CDR3 nucleotides: TGTGCCAGCAGCCCCTCGCTTGGGAAGGACTTACACGAGCAGTACTTC.

In regard to this clonotype: One end of the junction is discordant with germline, which a read error may explain. This chain connects TRBV29-1 to TRBJ2-2; D perhaps matches TRBD2 (6 bases). Looked up from germline, CDR1 is SQVTM and CDR2 is ANQGSEA. CDR3 length: 11 amino acids. The CDR3 loop is CSVEGTGGLFF. DNA for the CDR3: TGCAGCGTTGAGGGAACCGGGGGGCTGTTTTTT.

With respect to this clonotype: The CDR3 does not end in the conserved phenylalanine or tryptophan, so this is likely a read error. No DNA is shown, since the ends of the CDR3 on it are uncertain; the CDR3 is the one TCRdb lists. The chain is built from TRBV5-6 and TRBJ1-1. From its first to its last residue, the CDR3 has 13 amino acids. The germline V gene has CDR1 SGHDT and CDR2 YYEEEE. The CDR3 sequence is CASSTFERTEALL.

This chain links TRBV11-2 with TRBJ2-2, with TRBD1 as a possible D gene (6 bases). Trimming shortened V by 5 bases and J by 13 bases, and 20 bases separated the two germline ends. The CDR3 sequence is 14 residues long. Germline loops: CDR1 SGHAT, CDR2 FQNNGV. The CDR3 region has the DNA TGTGCCAGCAGCCTGGACAGTCAGTCTAGGGTGCTGTTTTTT. Translating it yields CASSLDSQSRVLFF.

This sequence joins TRBV29-1 and TRBJ2-7; no firm D call. The V end lost 7 bases, the J end lost 2 bases, and 6 bases lay between the germline ends. Germline CDR1 SQVTM, CDR2 ANQGSEA. This CDR3 region has 10 residues. CDR3 DNA sequence: TGCAGCGCCGTAACCTACGAGCAGTACTTC. Protein sequence: CSAVTYEQYF.

As to this clonotype: At one of its ends the junction is not consistent with the germline gene, which may arise from a read error. The chain is built from TRBV11-3 and TRBJ1-1, with TRBD1 identical over 7 bases. CDR1 is SGHNT and CDR2 is YENEEA in the germline V gene. CDR3 size: 16 residues. In nucleotides, the CDR3 is TGTTCCAGCACCTTCCGGGACAGAACCCCGAACACTGAAGCTTTCTTT. This gives the protein CSSTFRDRTPNTEAFF.

Here the CDR3 reads CASSPWTGSYQPQYF. CDR3 in DNA: TGCGCCAGCAGCCCCTGGACAGGGAGCTATCAGCCCCAGTATTTT. V and J are TRBV4-1 and TRBJ1-5, with TRBD1 matching 8 bases. The J call is doubtful: the DNA matches TRBJ2-3 better. This CDR3 is 15 amino acids long. Germline assignment: CDR1 MGHRA and CDR2 YSYEKL.

This chain joins TRBV10-3 and TRBJ2-7; the D is unclear. Trimming cost V 5 bases and J 3 bases, with 14 bases left between them. In germline, CDR1 is ENHRY, CDR2 SYGVKD. CDR3 length: 14 amino acids. The CDR3 region is CAISKHYAYYEQYF. The CDR3 region has the DNA TGTGCCATCAGTAAGCACTACGCTTACTACGAGCAGTACTTC.

V is TRBV10-3 and J is TRBJ2-3; TRBD1 matches 7 bases. This CDR3 is 15 amino acids long. The germline gives CDR1 ENHRY, CDR2 SYGVKD. The junction had 12 bases not matched to a gene; V was cut back by 6 bases and J by 6 bases. In DNA, the CDR3 is TGTGCCATCAGCCAGGACAGGAACTACACTGATACGCAGTATTTT. Amino acids: CAISQDRNYTDTQYF.

This clonotype was seen just once. The J gene is TRBJ1-2, the V gene TRBV6-6; D is undetermined. Germline lookup yields CDR1 MNHNY and CDR2 SVGAGI (reference sequence). The length of the CDR3 is 13 residues. The V end was cut by 3 bases, the J end by 7 bases, with 12 bases between. CDR3 region: CASSYDDNTGYTF. CDR3 sequence (DNA): TGTGCCAGCAGTTATGACGACAATACTGGCTACACCTTC.

This clonotype was seen once. V gene TRBV28 combines with J gene TRBJ1-1, with D perhaps matching TRBD1 (5 bases). Trimming removed 10 bases from V and 5 bases from J, with 26 bases in between. From germline, CDR1 is MDHEN and CDR2 SYDVKM. The CDR3 consists of 16 residues. The CDR3 DNA reads TGTGCCACCACCCATTTACTCAGGGTGCTCAAGACTGAAGCTTTCTTT. Protein: CATTHLLRVLKTEAFF.

Of note for this clonotype: At one of its ends the junction is not consistent with the germline gene, which may arise from a read error. The chain recombines TRBV6-5 with TRBJ1-2; 7 bases are shared with TRBD1. The CDR3 consists of 14 residues. Germline V lookup: CDR1 MNHEY, CDR2 SVGAGI. CDR3 amino acids: CASSYDQGESSYTF. In DNA form, the CDR3 reads TGTGCTAGCAGTTATGACCAGGGGGAGAGCAGCTACACCTTC.

Turning to this clonotype: Relative to the germline gene, one junction end is altered; a read error may explain this. The rearrangement joins TRBV18 to TRBJ2-7; D is undetermined. The CDR3 has 14 amino acids. The germline V gene encodes CDR1 KGHSH and CDR2 LQKENI. CDR3 region: CASTPPDGSYEQYF. For the CDR3, the DNA is TGTGCCAGCACACCACCCGATGGTTCCTACGAACAGTACTTC.

On this clonotype itself: A junction end diverges from the germline sequence, so it may reflect a read error. This chain joins TRBV24-1 and TRBJ2-1, with 10 bases matching TRBD2. The CDR3 sequence is 16 residues long. Per germline, CDR1 KGHDR and CDR2 SFDVKD. The CDR3 loop is CAISDLLAGAGNEQFF. The DNA for the CDR3 is TGTGCCATCAGTGATTTGCTAGCGGGGGCCGGGAATGAGCAATTCTTC.

Notes on this clonotype: This may come from a read error, since a much larger clone is one base off. The gene calls are TRBV6-1 and TRBJ2-2, with D possibly being TRBD2 (5 bases). Per the germline V gene, CDR1 is MNHNS and CDR2 is SASEGT. This CDR3 comprises 13 residues. In DNA, the CDR3 is TGTGCCAGCACAGGCGGGCCCACCGGGGAGCTGTTATTT. This translates into CASTGGPTGELLF.

Of note for this clonotype: A single base separates this from a much larger clone, so it may be a read error. This chain connects TRBV20-1 to TRBJ2-2, with a possible D match to TRBD2 (6 bases). The V gene's germline CDR1 is DFQATT and CDR2 SNEGSKA (reference sequence). The CDR3 covers 14 residues. CDR3 nucleotides: TGCAGTGCGTTAGCGGCCCTAAACACCGGGGACCTGTTTTTT. Amino acids: CSALAALNTGDLFF.

With regard to this clonotype: This may stem from a read error, because a much larger clone lies one nucleotide away. The chain employs TRBV5-1 and TRBJ2-7; 15 bases agree with TRBD2. This CDR3 has 18 amino acids. Germline CDR1 and CDR2: SGHRS and YFSETQ. The CDR3 DNA reads TGCGCCAGCAACAGTCAAGGACTAGCGGGAGGGAGCTCCTACGAGCAGCACTTC. This translates into CASNSQGLAGGSSYEQHF.

Note on this clonotype: One end of the junction is discordant with germline, which a read error may explain. The chain carries TRBV12-3 or TRBV12-4 and TRBJ2-3, with a tentative D call TRBD2 (7 bases). The CDR3 contains 15 residues. CDR3 DNA sequence: TGTGCTAGCAGTTTGGGGGACGGGGGGCTAGATACGCAGTATTTT. Amino acids: CASSLGDGGLDTQYF.

V is TRBV6-2 or TRBV6-3 and J is TRBJ2-2, with 7 bases fitting TRBD2. The CDR3 consists of 15 residues. V was pared by 11 bases and J by 0 bases, with 9 bases of the junction left unmatched. Germline values: CDR1 MNHEY, CDR2 SVGEGT. DNA for the CDR3: TGTGCCGACAACGGGGGGAAGGCGAACACCGGGGAGCTGTTTTTT. Its protein is CADNGGKANTGELFF.